One and the same sample provided the 21 T cell receptor beta chains below, sequenced in a study of response to subunit inactivated influenza vaccine. TCRdb reprocessed the RT-PCR reads via MiXCR and lists one record per CDR3 protein. The repertoire holds 700,000 to 900,000 distinct CDR3 sequences, roughly 20% seen once, with roughly 10% in the top ten. The source material was PBMCs from blood, sampled approximately 5 days after vaccination. Receptor source: a man between 45 and 60 years old who received an inactivated influenza vaccine.

The table lists this clonotype with many counts. The chain recombines TRBV4-1 with TRBJ1-6, with D perhaps matching TRBD1 (6 bases). The CDR3 has 17 amino acids. Germline V gene lookup returns CDR1 MGHRA and CDR2 YSYEKL. Trimming pared 1 base from V and 2 bases from J, leaving 12 bases between. The CDR3 loop reads CASSQGNRDPYNSPLHF. As DNA, the CDR3 is TGCGCCAGCAGCCAAGGAAACAGGGATCCCTATAATTCACCCCTCCACTTT.

This chain uses TRBV5-1 with TRBJ1-1; TRBD1 agrees at 9 bases. This CDR3 has 14 amino acids. Germline trimming cut 4 bases from V and 6 bases from J; bases unmatched to any gene: 7. Germline V gene data show CDR1 as SGHRS and CDR2 as YFSETQ. The CDR3: CASSVSQGAPEAFF. The CDR3 bases are TGCGCCAGCAGCGTATCACAGGGGGCCCCTGAAGCTTTCTTT.

The sample holds a few counts of this clonotype. The chain carries TRBV7-2 and TRBJ2-3; 8 positions agree with TRBD1. V dropped 5 bases and J dropped 4; count of bases not matched to a gene: 5. The CDR3 totals 14 residues. Germline CDR1 SGHTA, CDR2 FQGNSA. The CDR3 spells CASSHRDRSDTQYF. The CDR3 DNA sequence: TGTGCCAGCAGCCACCGGGACAGGTCAGATACGCAGTATTTT.

This clonotype showed up just a few times. J is TRBJ2-6 and V is TRBV5-1; D unresolved. The germline gives CDR1 SGHRS, CDR2 YFSETQ. The germline V and J ends were trimmed by 1 base and 0 bases, with 8 bases remaining between them. CDR3 length equals 16 residues. As DNA, the CDR3 is TGCGCCAGCAGCTTGAGAGACCCCTCTGGGGCCAACGTCCTGACTTTC. This gives the protein CASSLRDPSGANVLTF.

V gene TRBV3-1 combines with J gene TRBJ2-7, with 11 bases fitting TRBD2. The CDR3 loop spans 15 amino acids. V lost 2 bases to trimming and J lost 6 bases; unmatched junction nucleotides: 6. CDR1 is LGHDT, CDR2 YNNKEL, per germline (reference sequence). The CDR3 coding sequence is TGTGCCAGCAGCCAATTTACTAGCGGGAGTTCCGAGCAGTACTTC. Residues: CASSQFTSGSSEQYF.

This chain connects TRBV15 to TRBJ1-1; no clear D gene. This CDR3 is built from 12 residues. V lost 5 bases, J lost 6 bases, and 10 bases lay in between. In germline, CDR1 is LNHNV, CDR2 YYDKDF (reference sequence). The CDR3 loop is CATSYSGAEAFF. In nucleotides, the CDR3 is TGTGCCACCAGCTACTCTGGGGCTGAAGCTTTCTTT.

This clonotype was detected a few times. The chain recombines TRBV5-1 with TRBJ2-5, with a tentative D call TRBD2 (5 bases). This CDR3 contains 15 residues. Germline V gene sequence: CDR1 SGHRS, CDR2 YFSETQ. V lost 4 bases, J lost 1 base, and 14 bases lay in between. The CDR3 DNA reads TGCGCCAGCAGCCTCCCTAAGGGAGTCCAAGAGACCCAGTACTTC. This encodes CASSLPKGVQETQYF.

Only a few counts were recorded for this clonotype. V and J are TRBV20-1 and TRBJ2-3; 9 bases are a match to TRBD1. J was trimmed by 6 bases and V by 2 bases; bases with no gene match: 6. CDR1 is DFQATT and CDR2 is SNEGSKA in the germline V gene (reference sequence). The CDR3 extends over 14 amino acids. This CDR3 is CSARLDRGSDTQYF. The CDR3 DNA reads TGCAGTGCTAGACTCGACAGGGGGTCGGATACGCAGTATTTT.

The chain has TRBV18 and TRBJ1-1; D perhaps matches TRBD1 (6 bases). The germline V gene has CDR1 KGHSH and CDR2 LQKENI. Between the trimmed V and J ends, which lost 2 bases and 0 bases, there was a span of 19 bases. The CDR3 contains 18 residues. DNA of the CDR3: TGTGCCAGCTCACCAGTCTTAGGAACAGGGCCTGTGAACACTGAAGCTTTCTTT. It is translated as CASSPVLGTGPVNTEAFF. The full variable domain, in which reference TRBV18 and TRBJ1-1 provide the parts outside the CDR3, is NAGVMQNPRHLVRRRGQEARLRCSPMKGHSHVYWYRQLPEEGLKFMVYLQKENIIDESGMPKERFSAEFPKEGPSILRIQQVVRGDSAAYFCASSPVLGTGPVNTEAFFGQGTRLTVV.

The genes are TRBV3-1 and TRBJ1-2; D gene ambiguous. The CDR3 is made up of 18 amino acids. Germline V gene lookup returns CDR1 LGHDT and CDR2 YNNKEL (reference sequence). V was pared by 3 bases and J by 1 base, with 21 bases between. CDR3 loop: CASSHEGPRSLLNYGYTF. For the CDR3, the DNA is TGTGCCAGCAGCCACGAGGGCCCCCGCTCACTCCTTAACTATGGCTACACCTTC.

There are a few counts of this clonotype. The rearrangement joins TRBV7-8 to TRBJ1-2; possible D gene TRBD1, 6 bases. This CDR3 is 15 amino acids long. The germline CDR1 and CDR2 sequences are SGHVS and FQNEAQ. With 5 bases removed from V and 8 bases from J, the gap between germline ends came to 21 bases. DNA for the CDR3: TGTGCCAGCAGCCCAGACAGGTCCCTCTTCCACGGCTACACCTTC. This encodes CASSPDRSLFHGYTF.

V and J are TRBV3-1 and TRBJ2-7, with D tentatively TRBD2 (5 bases). CDR3 size: 17 residues. Germline CDR1 reads LGHDT; CDR2 reads YNNKEL (reference sequence). V dropped 3 bases and J dropped 1 base, with 19 bases sitting between them. The CDR3 DNA reads as TGTGCCAGCAGCCACGGCCTAGGACGCAGCGGATCCTACGAGCAGTACTTC. Protein product: CASSHGLGRSGSYEQYF.

The chain links TRBV29-1 to TRBJ1-2; D gene ambiguous. Germline values: CDR1 SQVTM, CDR2 ANQGSEA. Between the trimmed V and J ends, which lost 5 bases and 4 bases, there was a span of 8 bases. The CDR3 totals 11 residues. The CDR3 nucleotides are TGCAGCGTTCGGAACAGCTATGGCTACACCTTC. Residues: CSVRNSYGYTF.

This clonotype was detected only a few times. This chain links TRBV20-1 with TRBJ2-3, with 10 bases that match TRBD2. CDR1 DFQATT and CDR2 SNEGSKA come from the germline V gene (reference sequence). V dropped 6 bases and J dropped 4; count of bases not matched to a gene: 13. CDR3 length equals 16 residues. Here the CDR3 DNA reads TGCAGTGCAAGGGGAGCGGGGGGGCAAGTTGCAGATACGCAGTATTTT. Translation gives CSARGAGGQVADTQYF.

The V and J genes are TRBV29-1 and TRBJ1-1; maybe TRBD1 (5 bases). V was pared by 6 bases and J by 8 bases, with 16 bases between. This CDR3 region has 12 residues. In germline, CDR1 is SQVTM, CDR2 ANQGSEA. The CDR3 loop reads CSVEQAKPEAFF. Here the CDR3 DNA reads TGCAGCGTGGAACAGGCTAAGCCCGAAGCTTTCTTT.

This chain links TRBV5-4 with TRBJ2-1; 9 nucleotides agree with TRBD2. Trimming cost V 5 bases and J 7 bases; bases outside gene matches: 10. This CDR3 has 15 amino acids. Germline V CDR1 and CDR2: SGHNT, YYREEE (reference sequence). This chain's CDR3 is CASRLLAGASNEQFF. The DNA for the CDR3 is TGTGCCAGCAGGCTTTTAGCGGGAGCATCGAATGAGCAGTTCTTC.

The CDR3 DNA reads as TGCAGCGTGAGGGGTATTGGACAGGTCAGCTACGAGCAGTACTTC. It yields the protein CSVRGIGQVSYEQYF. This sequence joins TRBV29-1 and TRBJ2-7, with 7 bases identical to TRBD1. Germline lookup yields CDR1 SQVTM and CDR2 ANQGSEA. V lost 6 bases, J lost 3 bases, and 14 bases stayed unmatched. CDR3 length: 15 amino acids.

This clonotype has only a few counts. The CDR3: CASSLFENEKLFF. CDR3 DNA: TGTGCCAGCAGCTTGTTCGAGAATGAAAAACTGTTTTTT. V gene TRBV5-8 combines with J gene TRBJ1-4; D is undetermined. V was clipped by 1 base and J by 5 bases, with 6 bases between them. The germline V gene encodes CDR1 SGHTS and CDR2 YDEGEE. There are 13 residues in the CDR3.

A few counts support this clonotype. The V call is TRBV6-5, the J call TRBJ2-5, with D possibly matching TRBD1 (6 bases). Germline loops: CDR1 MNHEY, CDR2 SVGAGI. With 6 bases removed from V and 0 bases from J, the gap between germline ends came to 17 bases. The CDR3 loop spans 16 amino acids. This CDR3 is CASSYAWQGYQETQYF. The CDR3 DNA is TGTGCCAGCAGCTACGCCTGGCAGGGGTACCAAGAGACCCAGTACTTC.

The chain carries TRBV28 and TRBJ2-7; 11 bases fit TRBD1. Looked up from germline, CDR1 is MDHEN and CDR2 is SYDVKM. The V segment lost 5 bases and the J segment 6 bases; nucleotides outside the gene matches: 9. This CDR3 region has 15 residues. The chain's CDR3 is CASSPRDRGFSEQYF. For the CDR3, the DNA is TGTGCCAGCAGTCCCCGGGACAGGGGGTTCTCCGAGCAGTACTTC.

The chain uses TRBV6-5 and TRBJ2-7; D not certain. CDR1 is MNHEY, CDR2 SVGAGI, per germline. V lost 0 bases and J lost 1, with 10 bases in between. The CDR3 consists of 15 residues. CDR3 region: CASSYSYAGSYEQYF. DNA of the CDR3: TGTGCCAGCAGTTACTCTTACGCCGGATCCTACGAGCAGTACTTC.